The next 17 T cell receptor beta chains were all read from a single sample in a study of cytomegalovirus exposure and HLA in healthy donors. The PCR ran on 60 Vbeta and 13 Jbeta primers. Produced via immunoSEQ multiplex PCR; TCRdb's table is partial and in-frame only. In the table there are under 100,000 clones, about 86% of which are singletons. Specimen: PBMCs. The receptors stem from a woman in her seventies in good health and CMV-seropositive.

The J gene is TRBJ2-1, the V gene TRBV10-3; TRBD2 matches 11 bases. CDR1 ENHRY and CDR2 SYGVKD come from the germline V gene. Germline trimming cut 5 bases from V and 2 bases from J; bases unmatched to any gene: 5. The CDR3 totals 16 residues. The CDR3 DNA reads as TGTGCCATCAGTATAACTAGCGGGGGTACCTACAATGAGCAGTTCTTC. It is translated as CAISITSGGTYNEQFF.

The chain is built from TRBV9 and TRBJ2-7; 9 bases align to TRBD1. Germline assignment: CDR1 SGDLS and CDR2 YYNGEE. CDR3 length: 14 residues. With V trimmed by 7 bases and J by 7 bases, 12 bases remained unmatched. The CDR3 is CASGDGTGNSEQYF. Here the CDR3 DNA reads TGTGCCAGCGGGGACGGGACAGGGAACAGTGAGCAGTACTTC.

This clone is a singleton in its sample. In nucleotides, the CDR3 is TGTGCCAGCAGCTTAGAAACCGAGCAGTACTTC. This codes for CASSLETEQYF. This chain connects TRBV7-2 to TRBJ2-5, with D unresolved. The J call is uncertain, as TRBJ2-7 better fits the DNA end. Germline CDR1 and CDR2: SGHTA and FQGNSA. The CDR3 runs 11 residues.

The chain carries TRBV7-3 and TRBJ2-1, with 9 bases aligning to TRBD2. Trimming at V came to 1 base and at J to 6 bases, leaving 4 bases not matched to a gene. The CDR3 covers 15 residues. The V gene's germline CDR1 is SGHTA and CDR2 FQGTGA. The DNA for the CDR3 is TGTGCCAGCAGCTTAATAAGCGGGAGGCGCAATGAGCAGTTCTTC. Protein product: CASSLISGRRNEQFF.

The rearrangement joins TRBV5-4 to TRBJ1-2; D possibly corresponds to TRBD1 (5 bases). The CDR3 length is 16 residues. The V gene's germline CDR1 is SGHNT and CDR2 YYREEE (reference sequence). Trimming took 9 bases from V and 2 from J, leaving 23 bases between them. The CDR3 DNA follows: TGTGCCACACGCCCCGGGGGAACCGGAGGGAACTATGGCTACACCTTC. Translating it yields CATRPGGTGGNYGYTF.

V and J are TRBV18 and TRBJ2-7; 8 bases map to TRBD1. CDR3 length: 12 residues. In germline, CDR1 is KGHSH, CDR2 LQKENI. V lost 3 bases to trimming and J lost 6 bases; unmatched junction nucleotides: 1. This CDR3 is CASSPDRGEQYF. Here the CDR3 DNA reads TGTGCCAGCTCACCCGACAGGGGCGAGCAGTACTTC.

The chain couples TRBV6-5 to TRBJ2-5; weak D call: TRBD2 (5 bases). CDR3 size: 15 residues. V dropped 8 bases and J dropped 0 bases, with 16 bases sitting between them. Germline-derived CDR1 and CDR2 are MNHEY and SVGAGI. The CDR3 region is CASAKAVDYQETQYF. In nucleotides, the CDR3 is TGTGCCAGCGCTAAAGCCGTGGACTACCAAGAGACCCAGTACTTC.

The gene calls are TRBV7-3 and TRBJ2-5; 7 positions match TRBD1. The CDR3 sequence is 14 residues long. After removal of 5 bases from V and 9 bases from J, the junction contained 12 bases not matched to a gene. Germline loops: CDR1 SGHTA, CDR2 FQGTGA. The CDR3 DNA reads as TGTGCCAGCAGCCGGGACAGCGGCGATGGGGCCCAGTACTTC. This sequence encodes CASSRDSGDGAQYF.

This chain connects TRBV11-1 to TRBJ2-3, with a possible D match to TRBD1 (6 bases). V lost 3 bases to trimming and J lost 2 bases, with 9 bases between them. The CDR3 has 14 residues. Germline V gene data show CDR1 as SGHAT and CDR2 as FQDESV (reference sequence). CDR3 loop: CASSFRQATDTQYF. The CDR3 DNA sequence: TGTGCCAGCAGCTTCCGACAGGCCACAGATACGCAGTATTTT.

Of note for this clone: Other DNA sequences within the sample encode an identical CDR3. V and J are TRBV27 and TRBJ1-5; possible D gene TRBD1, 5 bases. Germline lookup yields CDR1 MNHEY and CDR2 SMNVEV (reference sequence). The CDR3 totals 13 residues. Trimming left V 2 bases short and J 4 bases short, with 6 bases between. This CDR3 reads CASSLRGNQPQHF. CDR3 DNA sequence: TGTGCCAGCAGTTTAAGGGGAAATCAGCCCCAGCATTTT.

V and J are TRBV29-1 and TRBJ1-3; the D gene is possibly TRBD1 (6 bases). Per germline, CDR1 SQVTM and CDR2 ANQGSEA. Trimming removed 5 bases from V and 0 bases from J, with 14 bases in between. The CDR3 runs 15 residues. The CDR3 DNA is TGCAGCGTTAGGGCAGGGGCTGACTCTGGAAACACCATATATTTT. Amino acids: CSVRAGADSGNTIYF. The full variable domain, rest sourced from reference TRBV29-1 and TRBJ1-3, is SAVISQKPSRDICQRGTSLTIQCQVDSQVTMMFWYRQQPGQSLTLIATANQGSEATYESGFVIDKFPISRPNLTFSTLTVSNMSPEDSSIYLCSVRAGADSGNTIYFGEGSWLTVV.

J is TRBJ1-1 and V is TRBV5-4, with a tentative D call TRBD1 (6 bases). Trimming took 1 base from V and 3 from J, leaving 13 bases between them. Germline V gene sequence: CDR1 SGHNT, CDR2 YYREEE (reference sequence). The CDR3 totals 15 residues. CDR3 nucleotides: TGTGCCAGCAGCTTGTGGGCCGGGACACACACTGAAGCTTTCTTT. This gives the protein CASSLWAGTHTEAFF.

The CDR3 sequence is CASSFGQGAQPQHF. CDR3 in DNA: TGTGCCAGCAGCTTCGGGCAGGGGGCTCAGCCCCAGCATTTT. The V and J genes are TRBV7-9 and TRBJ1-5; the match to TRBD1 covers 8 bases. The CDR3 spans 14 residues. Germline values: CDR1 SEHNR, CDR2 FQNEAQ (reference sequence). Unmatched junction bases numbered 4, after V lost 3 bases and J lost 6 bases.

The chain has TRBV18 and TRBJ1-2, with D possibly TRBD1 on 5 matching bases. V was clipped by 0 bases and J by 5 bases, with 10 bases between them. Germline loops: CDR1 KGHSH, CDR2 LQKENI. This CDR3 is built from 14 residues. In DNA form, the CDR3 reads TGTGCCAGCTCACCACCGTTCAGGGAATATGGCTACACCTTC. Encoded protein: CASSPPFREYGYTF.

The V call is TRBV5-8, the J call TRBJ2-7, with 10 bases aligning to TRBD1. The CDR3 consists of 16 residues. CDR1 and CDR2 from the germline V gene are SGHTS and YDEGEE. J was trimmed by 2 bases and V by 0 bases; bases with no gene match: 5. CDR3 sequence reads: CASSLAGTGAPYEQYF. The CDR3 DNA follows: TGTGCCAGCAGCTTGGCCGGGACAGGGGCTCCCTACGAGCAGTACTTC.

V gene TRBV30 combines with J gene TRBJ2-5; TRBD2 matches at 7 bases. The CDR3 spans 12 residues. CDR1 and CDR2 from the germline V gene are GTSNPN and SVGIG (reference sequence). J was trimmed by 2 bases and V by 5 bases; bases with no gene match: 2. In DNA form, the CDR3 reads TGTGCCTGGTCGCGGGGGCAAGAGACCCAGTACTTC. Amino acid sequence: CAWSRGQETQYF.

The chain joins TRBV5-4 to TRBJ1-1, with D perhaps matching TRBD1 (6 bases). Germline V gene lookup returns CDR1 SGHNT and CDR2 YYREEE (reference sequence). This CDR3 comprises 16 residues. V lost 2 bases, J lost 0 bases, and 14 bases lay in between. The CDR3 nucleotides are TGTGCCAGCAGCTTAGGACAGTCATTGGTGAACACTGAAGCTTTCTTT. Encoded protein: CASSLGQSLVNTEAFF.